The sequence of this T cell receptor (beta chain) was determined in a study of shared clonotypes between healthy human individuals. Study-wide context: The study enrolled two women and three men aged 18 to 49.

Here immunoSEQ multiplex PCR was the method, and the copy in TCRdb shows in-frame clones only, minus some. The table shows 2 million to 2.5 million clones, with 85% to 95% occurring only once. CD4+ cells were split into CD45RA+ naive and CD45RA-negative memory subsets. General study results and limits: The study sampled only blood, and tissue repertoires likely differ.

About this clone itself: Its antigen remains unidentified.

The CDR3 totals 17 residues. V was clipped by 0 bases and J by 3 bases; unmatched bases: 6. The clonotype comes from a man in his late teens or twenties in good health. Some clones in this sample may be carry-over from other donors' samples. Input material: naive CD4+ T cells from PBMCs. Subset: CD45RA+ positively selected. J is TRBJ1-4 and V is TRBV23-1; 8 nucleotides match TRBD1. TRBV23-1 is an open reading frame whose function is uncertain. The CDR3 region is CASSQSSRTGSNEKLFF. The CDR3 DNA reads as TGCGCCAGCAGTCAATCATCCCGGACAGGGTCTAATGAAAAACTGTTTTTT.